The rows below give T cell receptor beta chains drawn from one sample of a study of response to subunit inactivated influenza vaccine. MiXCR, run by TCRdb on the RT-PCR reads, gives a single entry per CDR3 protein. The table records 600,000 to 850,000 distinct CDR3 sequences, around 15% of them present only once. Sequencing was performed on PBMCs from blood, taken 14 days before vaccination. The source of these receptors is a man in his fifties who received an inactivated influenza vaccine. CDR3s include the opening cysteine and the closing phenylalanine or tryptophan. D genes are given only for firm matches. Size is omitted from some rows. Given values are once, few, many or a class for expanded clones.

V	size	J	length	D	CDR3	DNA
TRBV12-3/TRBV12-4	many	TRBJ1-4	14	TRBD1	CASSLTYRGEKLFF	TGTGCCAGCAGTTTAACTTACAGGGGGGAAAAACTGTTTTTT
TRBV29-1	many	TRBJ2-7	14	NA	CSVGEVRGTYEQYF	TGCAGCGTTGGGGAGGTCCGGGGAACCTACGAGCAGTACTTC
TRBV6-5	NA	TRBJ2-1	12	NA	CASSYFGSEQFF	TGTGCCAGCAGTTACTTTGGCAGTGAGCAGTTCTTC
TRBV5-1	few	TRBJ2-1	19	TRBD2	CASSPVPGLAGGLYNEQFF	TGCGCCAGCAGCCCTGTCCCGGGACTAGCGGGGGGACTATACAATGAGCAGTTCTTC
TRBV4-3	NA	TRBJ2-5	16	NA	CASSLRSLGRQETQYF	TGCGCCAGCAGCCTCCGATCTCTTGGGAGACAAGAGACCCAGTACTTC
TRBV12-3/TRBV12-4	many	TRBJ2-5	11	NA	CASSSRETQYF	TGTGCCAGCAGTTCGAGGGAGACCCAGTACTTC
TRBV11-2	NA	TRBJ2-1	15	TRBD1	CASSLDATGMAEQFF	TGTGCCAGCAGCTTAGACGCGACAGGGATGGCTGAGCAGTTCTTC
TRBV7-9	NA	TRBJ1-1	15	NA	CASSPGLTANTEAFF	TGTGCCAGCAGCCCAGGTTTGACGGCGAACACTGAAGCTTTCTTT
TRBV25-1	few	TRBJ2-7	14	NA	CASSEFPGSYEQYF	TGTGCCAGCAGTGAATTCCCGGGTTCCTACGAGCAGTACTTC
TRBV20-1	NA	TRBJ2-1	11	NA	CSARAFDEQFF	TGCAGTGCTAGGGCTTTCGATGAGCAGTTCTTC
TRBV12-3/TRBV12-4	few	TRBJ2-3	14	TRBD1	CASTGGGSTDTQYF	TGTGCCTCCACAGGGGGCGGGAGCACAGATACGCAGTATTTT
TRBV12-3/TRBV12-4	few	TRBJ2-1	17	TRBD2	CASSFWLAEKRGNEQFF	TGTGCCAGCAGTTTTTGGCTAGCGGAGAAAAGAGGGAATGAGCAGTTCTTC
TRBV3-1	few	TRBJ1-2	14	NA	CATSSQGSGNGYTF	TGTGCCACCAGTTCTCAGGGATCTGGGAATGGCTACACCTTC
TRBV20-1	NA	TRBJ1-2	14	TRBD1	CSAPQGGSGYGYTF	TGCAGTGCACCCCAAGGGGGCTCGGGCTATGGCTACACCTTC
TRBV12-3/TRBV12-4	NA	TRBJ2-1	12	NA	CASRDVNNEQFF	TGTGCCAGCAGGGACGTAAACAATGAGCAGTTCTTC
TRBV6-1	NA	TRBJ2-7	15	NA	CASTKEQGRTYEQYF	TGTGCCAGCACCAAAGAACAGGGGAGGACCTACGAGCAGTACTTC
TRBV30	few	TRBJ2-1	14	NA	CAWSKVAAYNEQFF	TGTGCCTGGAGCAAGGTAGCGGCTTACAATGAGCAGTTCTTC
TRBV11-2	many	TRBJ1-2	16	NA	CASSLEETGSRNGYTF	TGTGCCAGCAGCTTAGAGGAAACAGGTTCGAGGAATGGCTACACCTTC
TRBV6-2/TRBV6-3	NA	TRBJ2-5	14	TRBD2	CASKKLAGDWTQYF	TGTGCCAGCAAGAAACTAGCGGGAGATTGGACCCAGTACTTC
TRBV20-1	few	TRBJ1-2	13	TRBD1	CSAPPTGAGGYTF	TGCAGTGCTCCACCTACAGGGGCGGGTGGCTACACCTTC
TRBV7-9	many	TRBJ2-5	13	NA	CASSSSRTLNQYF	TGTGCCAGCAGCTCCTCCCGGACCCTAAATCAGTACTTC
TRBV23-1	NA	TRBJ2-5	14	TRBD2	CASSQKAGQETQYF	TGCGCCAGCAGTCAAAAAGCGGGGCAAGAGACCCAGTACTTC
TRBV6-1	NA	TRBJ1-1	14	NA	CASTSGLRNTEAFF	TGTGCCAGCACCTCGGGACTGCGGAACACTGAAGCTTTCTTT
TRBV20-1	few	TRBJ1-6	13	NA	CSARPSRNSPLHF	TGCAGTGCTAGGCCAAGCCGGAATTCACCCCTCCACTTT
TRBV7-2	many	TRBJ2-7	12	NA	CASSLGGGEQYF	TGTGCCAGCAGCTTAGGAGGGGGCGAGCAGTACTTC
TRBV10-2	NA	TRBJ2-7	11	NA	CASKQGDEQYF	TGCGCCAGCAAACAGGGCGACGAGCAGTACTTC
TRBV7-8	NA	TRBJ1-5	19	NA	CASSLDYIGSARENQPQHF	TGTGCCAGCAGCTTAGACTATATTGGGTCGGCCAGAGAAAATCAGCCCCAGCATTTT
TRBV2	few	TRBJ2-1	15	TRBD1	CASRRDRGTWDEQFF	TGTGCCAGCAGGAGGGACAGGGGGACTTGGGATGAGCAGTTCTTC
TRBV7-6	few	TRBJ2-1	15	NA	CASSNALWSYNEQFF	TGTGCCAGCAGCAACGCACTTTGGTCCTACAATGAGCAGTTCTTC
TRBV28	NA	TRBJ2-7	17	TRBD2	CASSLDYLAAHPYEQYF	TGTGCCAGCAGTTTAGACTATCTAGCGGCCCACCCCTACGAGCAGTACTTC
TRBV12-3/TRBV12-4	NA	TRBJ2-7	15	TRBD2	CASRGRLAGGYEQYF	TGTGCCAGCCGGGGGAGACTAGCGGGTGGTTACGAGCAGTACTTC
TRBV24-1	NA	TRBJ2-1	13	TRBD2	CATAGGPRNEQFF	TGTGCCACCGCGGGGGGGCCTCGCAATGAGCAGTTCTTC
TRBV20-1	NA	TRBJ2-7	16	TRBD1	CSARDKGTGGSYEQYF	TGCAGTGCTAGAGACAAGGGGACAGGGGGCTCCTACGAGCAGTACTTC
TRBV4-1	few	TRBJ2-7	16	NA	CASSPLGLTTTYEQYF	TGCGCCAGCAGCCCATTGGGACTCACGACCACGTACGAGCAGTACTTC